Detailed here is one T cell receptor (beta chain). Its antigen is not identified. The germline CDR1 and CDR2 sequences are SGHTA and FQGNSA. This CDR3 has 15 residues. The data are from a study of CXCR3-negative and CXCR3-positive naive CD8 T cells. Study-level results: In CXCR3-positive naive cells, the TRB CDR3s were more hydrophobic than in CXCR3-negative naive cells.

All TRB cDNA libraries came from 5' RACE performed with UMI labels. TCRdb processed the 5' RACE reads again and assigns one entry to each CDR3 protein, with no DNA. The sample totals some 140,000 distinct CDR3 sequences; its top ten clones hold 0.41%. This sequence originates from a human donor in good health. Some clones in this sample may be carry-over from other donors' samples. The chain links TRBV7-2 to TRBJ2-1; TCRdb proposes TRBD1, but this gene call is untestable without DNA. Sequencing was carried out using naive CXCR3+ CD8+ T cells from blood. This sample's subset: CD45RO-CCR7+CD27+CD95- naive CD8+ T cells expressing CXCR3 (TNR3+). CDR3: CASSFDQGFSYEQYF.